A selection of T cell receptor beta chains follows, all from one sample in a study of CD8+ T cells in alopecia areata. Clones were sequenced by immunoSEQ multiplex PCR, and TCRdb holds only the in-frame ones, with some missing. The data contain around 180,000 clones, under 80% of them seen just once; the ten biggest clones take up approximately 1.2%. Source: CD4+ T cells sorted from blood, taken at roughly week 49, from a patient treated with tofacitinib. These receptors were collected from a human donor with alopecia areata. CDR3s include the opening cysteine and the closing phenylalanine or tryptophan. D genes are given only for firm matches. For some rows the clone size is stated as once, few or many, or as a class when expanded; others skip it.

once | NA | TRBJ2-2 | TRBV7-2 | CASSLGLPGELFF | TGTGCCAGCAGCTTAGGGCTTCCCGGGGAGCTGTTTTTT
NA | NA | TRBJ2-1 | TRBV9 | CASSVVGWREQFF | TGTGCCAGCAGCGTAGTCGGGTGGCGTGAGCAGTTCTTC
once | NA | TRBJ2-1 | TRBV5-1 | CASSLSLKAGYNEQFF | TGCGCCAGCAGCTTGTCCCTAAAGGCGGGATACAATGAGCAGTTCTTC
few | NA | TRBJ2-5 | TRBV25-1 | CASSGQNGETQYF | TGTGCCAGCAGTGGTCAAAACGGAGAGACCCAGTACTTC
NA | TRBD2 | TRBJ2-1 | TRBV7-9 | CASSPPGLAAPGQFF | TGTGCCAGCAGCCCCCCGGGACTAGCGGCCCCTGGGCAGTTCTTC
NA | NA | TRBJ2-7 | TRBV7-2 | CASSLGLQSSYEQYF | TGTGCCAGCAGCTTAGGGCTACAGAGCTCCTACGAGCAGTACTTC
NA | NA | TRBJ2-1 | TRBV7-3 | CASSLRPENEQFF | TGTGCCAGCAGCTTAAGGCCTGAAAATGAGCAGTTCTTC
NA | NA | TRBJ2-1 | TRBV11-3 | CASSFLFKAGEQFF | TGTGCCAGCAGCTTCCTATTCAAGGCGGGGGAGCAGTTCTTC
once | NA | TRBJ2-3 | TRBV6-4 | CALSRRGQDTQYF | TGTGCCCTTTCCCGCAGGGGTCAAGATACGCAGTATTTT
NA | NA | TRBJ2-2 | TRBV4-3 | CASSQEGRTGELFF | TGCGCCAGCAGCCAAGAAGGGAGGACCGGGGAGCTGTTTTTT
many | NA | TRBJ1-6 | TRBV27 | CASSFEPGRENSPLHF | TGTGCCAGCAGTTTCGAACCGGGACGGGAAAATTCACCCCTCCACTTT
NA | NA | TRBJ1-1 | TRBV4-1 | CASSEQGLGTEAFF | TGCGCCAGCAGCGAGCAGGGGCTGGGGACTGAAGCTTTCTTT
NA | TRBD1 | TRBJ2-7 | TRBV10-3 | CAILTGDTYEQYF | TGTGCCATACTGACAGGGGACACCTACGAGCAGTACTTC
NA | TRBD1 | TRBJ1-6 | TRBV19 | CATQGARLLPLHF | TGTGCCACCCAGGGGGCGCGTCTTCTACCCCTCCACTTT
NA | TRBD1 | TRBJ2-7 | TRBV29-1 | CSVELTGVPYEQYF | TGCAGCGTTGAATTGACAGGGGTTCCCTACGAGCAGTACTTC
few | NA | TRBJ2-5 | TRBV2 | CASTGSVQETQYF | TGTGCCAGCACGGGGTCCGTGCAAGAGACCCAGTACTTC
NA | NA | TRBJ2-1 | TRBV2 | CASSDRAFRSIEQFF | TGTGCCAGCAGTGACAGGGCTTTTAGGTCGATTGAGCAGTTCTTC
NA | NA | TRBJ2-1 | TRBV25-1 | CASAGTYNEQFF | TGTGCCAGCGCCGGGACCTACAATGAGCAGTTCTTC
NA | NA | TRBJ1-5 | TRBV30 | CAWSPGFNQPQHF | TGTGCCTGGAGTCCGGGATTCAATCAGCCCCAGCATTTT
NA | NA | TRBJ2-6 | TRBV30 | CAWSSRGGTGANVLTF | TGTGCCTGGAGCTCTCGAGGGGGGACTGGGGCCAACGTCCTGACTTTC
few | TRBD2 | TRBJ2-1 | TRBV5-4 | CASSSDRLAGGPRNEQFF | TGTGCCAGCAGCTCGGACCGACTAGCGGGGGGCCCCAGGAATGAGCAGTTCTTC
NA | TRBD1 | TRBJ1-2 | TRBV7-2 | CASSLAGQGSGGYTF | TGTGCCAGCAGCTTAGCCGGACAGGGCTCGGGTGGCTACACCTTC
NA | TRBD1 | TRBJ2-3 | TRBV10-3 | CAISWTGSTDTQYF | TGTGCCATCAGTTGGACAGGAAGCACAGATACGCAGTATTTT
NA | NA | TRBJ2-3 | TRBV21-1 | CASSRVITGSYGTDTQYF | TGTGCCAGCAGCAGAGTGATCACAGGGTCCTACGGCACAGATACGCAGTATTTT
NA | TRBD1 | TRBJ2-2 | TRBV29-1 | CSVGDRGVNTGELFF | TGCAGCGTCGGTGACAGGGGGGTCAACACCGGGGAGCTGTTTTTT
NA | NA | TRBJ2-7 | TRBV29-1 | CSVGTAFYEQYF | TGCAGCGTTGGCACAGCTTTCTACGAGCAGTACTTC